This TCR beta chain originates from a study of identical twins. Study outcomes and limitations: In drawing conclusions, the study used cross-sectional statistical analysis and did not follow the same donors. Cord blood's abundant beta clonotypes had fewer insertions, unlike memory repertoires.

This clonotype was counted a single time. No antigen is known for it. TCRdb re-analysed the 5' RACE reads in MiXCR, keeping a single row per CDR3 protein. Among approximately 410,000 distinct CDR3 sequences listed, less than 20% were seen once. The sample was naive T cells sorted from blood. This clonotype was sampled from a man between 45 and 60 years old in good health.

The chain's CDR3 is CAIKHLNTEAFF. The CDR3, as DNA: TGTGCCATTAAACATTTGAACACTGAAGCTTTCTTT. This chain joins TRBV10-3 and TRBJ1-1; D call uncertain. This CDR3 has 12 amino acids. Germline assignment: CDR1 ENHRY and CDR2 SYGVKD. Deletions cut 9 bases from V and 0 bases from J, with 8 bases between.